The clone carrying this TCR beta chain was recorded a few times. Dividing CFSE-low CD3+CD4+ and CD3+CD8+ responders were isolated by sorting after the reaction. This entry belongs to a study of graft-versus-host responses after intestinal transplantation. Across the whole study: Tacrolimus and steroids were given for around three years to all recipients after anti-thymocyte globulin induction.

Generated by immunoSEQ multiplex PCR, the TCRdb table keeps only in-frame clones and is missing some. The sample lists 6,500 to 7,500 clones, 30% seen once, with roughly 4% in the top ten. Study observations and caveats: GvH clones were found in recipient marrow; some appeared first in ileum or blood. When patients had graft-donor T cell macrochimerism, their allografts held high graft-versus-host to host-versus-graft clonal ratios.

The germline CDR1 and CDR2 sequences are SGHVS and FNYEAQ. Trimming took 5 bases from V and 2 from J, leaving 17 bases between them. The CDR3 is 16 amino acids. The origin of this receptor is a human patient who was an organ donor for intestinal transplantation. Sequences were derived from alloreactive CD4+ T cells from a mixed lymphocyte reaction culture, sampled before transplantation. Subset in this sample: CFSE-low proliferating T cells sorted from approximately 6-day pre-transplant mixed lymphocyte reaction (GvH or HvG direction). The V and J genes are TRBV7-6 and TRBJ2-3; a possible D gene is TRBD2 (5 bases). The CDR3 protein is CASSPWLAGDTDTQYF. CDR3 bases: TGTGCCAGCAGCCCATGGCTAGCTGGGGACACAGATACGCAGTATTTT. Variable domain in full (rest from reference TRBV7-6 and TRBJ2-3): GAGVSQSPRYKVTKRGQDVALRCDPISGHVSLYWYRQALGQGPEFLTYFNYEAQQDKSGLPNDRFSAERPEGSISTLTIQRTEQRDSAMYRCASSPWLAGDTDTQYFGPGTRLTVL.